This T cell receptor (beta chain) appears in the sequencing data of a study of OX40 agonist ivuxolimab in advanced cancers. The study in broad terms: Ivuxolimab was an agonistic, fully human IgG2 monoclonal antibody directed against OX40 (CD134), a costimulatory receptor. In the dose-escalation cohort, around four fifths of patients were male, and the mean age was 60 years with a range of roughly 20 to 79. Partial responses occurred in three dose-escalation patients, of whom one had hepatocellular carcinoma and two had cutaneous melanoma. Peripheral TCRbeta sequencing was intended to test whether TCR sequence diversity was altered and clonal T-cell expansion was caused by ivuxolimab. The paper describes the monotherapy dose-escalation part (N of about 47 patients) of the phase I trial of ivuxolimab. Among the roughly 50 dose-escalation patients, around 19 had hepatocellular carcinoma, about 15 melanoma, 9 renal cell carcinoma and 9 head and neck cancer. Intravenous ivuxolimab was administered to patients every 2 weeks at six dose levels: 0.01, 0.1, 0.3, 1.5, 3 and 10 mg/kg. Prior anti-PD-1, anti-PD-L1 or anti-CTLA-4 therapy was permitted, and checkpoint inhibitors had been received by less than 45% of dose-escalation patients.

Genomic DNA was isolated from the sorted cells so that the TCRbeta CDR3 region could be sequenced. The immunoSEQ Assay was used for sequencing of TCRbeta CDR3 regions. TCRdb retrieved this table from immuneACCESS and kept in-frame rearrangements only. Not all clones are present; in checked studies, unresolved V genes account for under half, and no reason is known for the remainder. In this sample the table shows over 50,000 clones, about nine tenths of which occur a single time. The top ten clonotypes cover about 18% of the sample. A word on this clone: It has no known antigen specificity. Base qualities are not provided; no much larger clone lies one nucleotide away.

Study-wide findings and limitations: Partial responders in the 0.1-3.0 mg/kg groups had among the lowest normalized peripheral clonal expansion, especially among CD8+ T cells. The antigen specificity of the peripheral T cells that underwent clonal expansion was not determined. At doses from 0.1 to 3.0 mg/kg, clonal expansion was seen in both CD4+ and CD8+ blood T cells between baseline and week 6. After ivuxolimab, expanded clones were on average more numerous among CD8+ T cells than among CD4+ T cells. Low levels of normalized T-cell clonal expansion were also seen in some nonresponding patients.

Patients with a history of autoimmune disease or receiving systemic immunosuppression were excluded from the trial. Peripheral blood for TCR sequencing was collected from all dose cohorts at baseline, on cycle 4 day 1, and on cycle 7 day 1. The samples were drawn from a first-in-human, open-label, multicenter phase I dose-escalation trial of ivuxolimab. Adults with locally advanced or metastatic melanoma, renal cell carcinoma, hepatocellular carcinoma or head and neck squamous cell carcinoma were enrolled in the trial. Before TCR sequencing, CD4+ T cells and CD8+ T cells from peripheral blood were sorted into separate populations. The sequence was collected from an adult with an advanced solid tumor such as melanoma, head and neck, liver or kidney cancer. This specimen was CD4+ or CD8+ T cells sorted from blood, taken in a trial of the OX40 agonist ivuxolimab.

The DNA sequence is TGTGCCAGCAGTGAGTATCCGGGACAGGGCGAGTACGAGCAGTACTTC. Translated, this is CASSEYPGQGEYEQYF. The chain couples TRBV6-1 to TRBJ2-7, and TRBD1 matches 9 of the central bases. There are 16 amino acids in the CDR3, from cysteine to phenylalanine inclusive. CDR3 DNA is the only sequence kept; it has 48 bases, read in frame from the first base. From V the trimming removes 3 bases and from J it removes 4 bases, while the gene matches leave 10 bases of the junction unaccounted for. The germline V gene supplies CDR1 MNHNS and CDR2 SASEGT.